The 25 T cell receptor beta chains below were found in one sample sequenced in a study of identical twins. TCRdb independently ran MiXCR on the 5' RACE reads; one entry per CDR3 protein. The repertoire holds 420,000 or so distinct CDR3 sequences, with 18% as singletons. The sample consisted of naive T cells sorted from blood. The receptors come from a man aged 45-60 years in good health.

This clonotype has a count of ten or more. The chain uses TRBV12-3 or TRBV12-4 and TRBJ1-5; D remains unclear. The CDR3 extends over 14 amino acids. Between the trimmed V and J ends, which lost 5 bases and 5 bases, there was a span of 13 bases. The CDR3: CASSLEGLYQPQHF. The CDR3, as DNA: TGTGCCAGCAGTCTGGAGGGTTTATATCAGCCCCAGCATTTT.

The chain recombines TRBV7-2 with TRBJ2-7; D is unresolved. Germline-derived CDR1 and CDR2 are SGHTA and FQGNSA. CDR3 length equals 16 residues. V was trimmed by 0 bases and J by 0 bases, leaving 12 bases between them. The CDR3 nucleotides are TGTGCCAGCAGCTTAGCCGGGCGGAGACGCTCCTACGAGCAGTACTTC. Translating gives CASSLAGRRRSYEQYF.

At least ten counts were recorded for this clonotype. The chain has TRBV6-1 and TRBJ1-4; unclear D gene. The CDR3 runs 13 residues. The germline V and J ends were trimmed by 2 bases and 8 bases, with 9 bases remaining between them. CDR1 is MNHNS, CDR2 SASEGT, per germline. CDR3 amino acids: CASSEFLSEKLFF. DNA for the CDR3: TGTGCCAGCAGTGAATTTTTATCCGAAAAACTGTTTTTT.

The chain has TRBV9 and TRBJ2-1; D gene unclear. Trimming stripped 0 bases from V and 0 bases from J, with 10 bases between. Germline V gives CDR1 SGDLS, CDR2 YYNGEE. This CDR3 comprises 16 residues. CDR3 sequence (DNA): TGTGCCAGCAGCGTAGGGCTATCCAGCTCCTACAATGAGCAGTTCTTC. Translating it yields CASSVGLSSSYNEQFF.

This sequence joins TRBV3-1 and TRBJ2-5; D may match TRBD1 or TRBD2 (5 bases each). Germline values: CDR1 LGHDT, CDR2 YNNKEL (reference sequence). V shed 4 bases and J shed 1 base, with 19 bases lying between them. The CDR3 covers 17 residues. The CDR3 DNA reads TGTGCCAGCAGCCGAAATACCGGGACGGTAGGCCAAGAGACCCAGTACTTC. Translation: CASSRNTGTVGQETQYF.

This clonotype has a handful of counts. The rearrangement links TRBV4-2 to TRBJ2-4; 9 bases are a match to TRBD1. The germline gives CDR1 LGHNA, CDR2 YNFKEQ. Unmatched junction bases numbered 5, after V lost 0 bases and J lost 2 bases. The CDR3 loop spans 17 amino acids. This chain's CDR3 is CASSQEGQGPSKNIQYF. The CDR3 region has the DNA TGTGCCAGCAGCCAAGAGGGACAGGGTCCTTCCAAAAACATTCAGTACTTC.

J is TRBJ2-5 and V is TRBV4-1, with D maybe TRBD1 (6 bases). The length of the CDR3 is 17 residues. V was trimmed by 2 bases and J by 4 bases, leaving 20 bases between them. The V gene's germline CDR1 is MGHRA and CDR2 YSYEKL. The CDR3 bases are TGCGCCAGCAGCCAACCTACATCGGGACACTTGCGAGAGACCCAGTACTTC. This sequence encodes CASSQPTSGHLRETQYF.

The V and J genes are TRBV7-2 and TRBJ2-3; 11 bases map to TRBD2. With 1 base clipped from V and 5 bases from J, the junction kept 8 bases outside the gene matches. CDR3 length: 17 residues. Germline V lookup: CDR1 SGHTA, CDR2 FQGNSA. In DNA, the CDR3 is TGTGCCAGCAGCTTAGGAAGTCTAGCGGGGGGTCTAGATACGCAGTATTTT. Translated, it gives CASSLGSLAGGLDTQYF.

This chain joins TRBV4-2 and TRBJ2-7; 7 bases fit TRBD2. There are 15 residues in the CDR3. The ends lost 1 base at V and 3 bases at J; junction bases unmatched: 6. Germline V CDR1 and CDR2: LGHNA, YNFKEQ. The CDR3 DNA reads TGTGCCAGCAGCCAAGTGGACGGGAGGATCTACGAGCAGTACTTC. It is translated as CASSQVDGRIYEQYF.

This clonotype came up many times. This chain uses TRBV5-1 with TRBJ2-4; 15 positions agree with TRBD2. Germline CDR1 is SGHRS and CDR2 is YFSETQ. The CDR3 totals 16 residues. J gave up 7 bases and V 4 bases, and 6 bases lay outside the gene matches. CDR3 sequence: CASSPRTSGGANIQYF. The CDR3 DNA is TGCGCCAGCAGCCCCCGGACTAGCGGGGGGGCGAACATTCAGTACTTC.

Many counts were recorded for this clonotype. The chain has TRBV29-1 and TRBJ2-1; 8 bases are a match to TRBD2. After removal of 6 bases from V and 3 bases from J, the junction contained 10 bases not matched to a gene. From germline, CDR1 is SQVTM and CDR2 ANQGSEA. This CDR3 spans 15 amino acids. The CDR3 sequence is CSVPKAGAGYNEQFF. As DNA, the CDR3 is TGCAGCGTCCCGAAAGCGGGAGCGGGCTACAATGAGCAGTTCTTC.

This clonotype has only one observation. CDR3 sequence: CASSARRQETQYF. Here the CDR3 DNA reads TGTGCCAGCAGCGCAAGGAGGCAAGAGACCCAGTACTTC. The chain recombines TRBV12-3 or TRBV12-4 with TRBJ2-5; tentatively, D is TRBD2 (5 bases). Trimming took off 6 bases at V and 2 bases at J, with 10 bases between the two ends. The CDR3 covers 13 residues.

This clonotype was observed many times. The DNA of the CDR3 is TGTGCCAGCAGTTATATCCGGAGGCGGCAGCCCCAGCATTTT. Translating gives CASSYIRRRQPQHF. The chain links TRBV6-2 or TRBV6-3 to TRBJ1-5; no firm D call. V was cut by 3 bases and J by 7 bases, with 13 bases left in between. Per the germline V gene, CDR1 is MNHEY and CDR2 is SVGEGT. This CDR3 spans 14 amino acids.

This clonotype was found once. A much larger clone lies a single base off, so this may be a read error. The V gene is TRBV18, the J gene TRBJ2-7; a possible D gene is TRBD1 (5 bases). CDR1 and CDR2 (germline): KGHSH, LQKENI. CDR3 length: 13 residues. CDR3 protein: CAGSPQELYEQYF. CDR3 in DNA: TGTGCCGGCTCACCACAGGAGCTCTACGAGCAGTACTTC.

This clonotype was counted between two and nine times. This chain joins TRBV5-1 and TRBJ2-5; D gene uncertain. Trimming cost V 0 bases and J 3 bases, with 9 bases left between them. The length of the CDR3 is 14 residues. Germline CDR1 reads SGHRS; CDR2 reads YFSETQ. CDR3 sequence: CASSLEGRKETQYF. DNA of the CDR3: TGCGCCAGCAGCTTGGAAGGCAGAAAAGAGACCCAGTACTTC.

V is TRBV6-1 and J is TRBJ2-5; TRBD2 matches at 7 bases. The germline CDR1 and CDR2 sequences are MNHNS and SASEGT. V dropped 6 bases and J dropped 2; count of bases not matched to a gene: 9. This CDR3 comprises 15 residues. CDR3 in DNA: TGTGCCAGCAGCTGGCTGGGGGGGGTTCAAGAGACCCAGTACTTC. It codes for CASSWLGGVQETQYF.

This clonotype was seen more than once but under ten times. This sequence joins TRBV21-1 and TRBJ2-2; whether TRBD2, the table's D call, matches the DNA was not checked. TRBV21-1 is reported as a pseudogene. This CDR3 comprises 19 residues. The CDR3 DNA reads TGTGCCAGCAGCCCTCGAAAGCCTAGCGGGGGTCCTAACACCGGGGAGCTGTTTTTT. Protein: CASSPRKPSGGPNTGELFF.

In its sample, this clonotype was seen a few times. This rearrangement joins TRBV11-2 to TRBJ2-7, with TRBD1 identical over 9 bases. V was clipped by 3 bases and J by 6 bases; unmatched bases: 3. CDR1 is SGHAT, CDR2 FQNNGV, per germline. CDR3 length: 13 amino acids. The CDR3, as DNA: TGTGCCAGCAGCTTCGGGACAGGGCTCGAGCAGTACTTC. It codes for CASSFGTGLEQYF.

The CDR3 is CASSFQARTEAFF. Here the CDR3 DNA reads TGTGCCAGTAGTTTCCAGGCTCGCACTGAAGCTTTCTTT. The chain recombines TRBV25-1 with TRBJ1-1; D unclear. The length of the CDR3 is 13 residues. The germline V gene encodes CDR1 MGHDK and CDR2 SYGVNS. Trimming pared 9 bases from V and 4 bases from J, leaving 15 bases between.

This chain connects TRBV4-3 to TRBJ2-5, with a weak D call TRBD1 (7 bases). This CDR3 spans 17 amino acids. CDR1 is LGHNA, CDR2 YSLEER, per germline. The V and J ends lost 0 bases and 5 bases respectively, with 19 bases between them. CDR3 sequence: CASSQEPSRGVTETQYF. CDR3 DNA: TGCGCCAGCAGCCAAGAACCATCCAGGGGGGTTACCGAGACCCAGTACTTC.

To note about this clonotype: Since a much larger clone is just one base distant, this may be a read error. The chain recombines TRBV6-2 or TRBV6-3 with TRBJ2-3; 7 bases line up with TRBD2. Losses at the gene ends were 6 bases for V and 4 bases for J; bases not matched to a gene: 10. The CDR3 runs to 15 residues. Germline V lookup: CDR1 MNHEY, CDR2 SVGEGT. The CDR3 spells CASRNTGTNADTQYF. CDR3 nucleotides: TGTGCCAGCAGAAATACCGGGACTAACGCAGATACGCAGTATTTT.

The rearrangement links TRBV20-1 to TRBJ2-7; D remains ambiguous. Between the trimmed V and J ends, which lost 3 bases and 3 bases, there was a span of 3 bases. The CDR3 is made up of 10 amino acids. CDR1 and CDR2 (germline): DFQATT, SNEGSKA (reference sequence). The chain's CDR3 is CSARNYEQYF. CDR3 bases: TGCAGTGCTAGGAACTACGAGCAGTACTTC.

The chain employs TRBV5-1 and TRBJ1-2, with unresolved D. V lost 0 bases to trimming and J lost 2 bases, with 11 bases between them. The CDR3 has 15 residues. Germline assignment: CDR1 SGHRS and CDR2 YFSETQ. CDR3: CASSLDGRGNYGYTF. The CDR3 coding sequence is TGCGCCAGCAGCTTGGACGGCAGAGGCAACTATGGCTACACCTTC.

This clonotype occurred many times. The chain carries TRBV7-2 and TRBJ2-1; either TRBD1 or TRBD2 may supply D (6 bases each). The CDR3 has 13 residues. Germline CDR1 reads SGHTA; CDR2 reads FQGNSA. Trimming removed 1 base from V and 8 bases from J, with 9 bases in between. The CDR3 DNA is TGTGCCAGCAGCTTAGGGGGGGCGCATGAGCAGTTCTTC. This gives the protein CASSLGGAHEQFF.

The genes are TRBV3-1 and TRBJ2-1; D is perhaps TRBD1 or TRBD2 (5 bases each). Germline loops: CDR1 LGHDT, CDR2 YNNKEL (reference sequence). The length of the CDR3 is 15 residues. V lost 4 bases and J 4 bases, leaving 14 bases between the germline ends. The CDR3 protein is CASSLGPWGYNEQFF. The CDR3 DNA is TGTGCCAGCAGCCTGGGACCTTGGGGGTACAATGAGCAGTTCTTC.